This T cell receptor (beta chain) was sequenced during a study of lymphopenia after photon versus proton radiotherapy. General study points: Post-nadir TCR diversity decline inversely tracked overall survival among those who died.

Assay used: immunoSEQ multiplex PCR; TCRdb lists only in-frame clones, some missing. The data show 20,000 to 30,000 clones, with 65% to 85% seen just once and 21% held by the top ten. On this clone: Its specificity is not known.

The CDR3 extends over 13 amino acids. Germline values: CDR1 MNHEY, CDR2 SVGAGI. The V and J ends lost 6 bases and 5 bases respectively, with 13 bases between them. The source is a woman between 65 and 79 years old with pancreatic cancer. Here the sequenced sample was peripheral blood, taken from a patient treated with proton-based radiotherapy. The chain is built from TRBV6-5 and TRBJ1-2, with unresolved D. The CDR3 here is CASRGGSAYGYTF. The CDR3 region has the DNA TGTGCCAGCAGGGGAGGGTCCGCATATGGCTACACCTTC.